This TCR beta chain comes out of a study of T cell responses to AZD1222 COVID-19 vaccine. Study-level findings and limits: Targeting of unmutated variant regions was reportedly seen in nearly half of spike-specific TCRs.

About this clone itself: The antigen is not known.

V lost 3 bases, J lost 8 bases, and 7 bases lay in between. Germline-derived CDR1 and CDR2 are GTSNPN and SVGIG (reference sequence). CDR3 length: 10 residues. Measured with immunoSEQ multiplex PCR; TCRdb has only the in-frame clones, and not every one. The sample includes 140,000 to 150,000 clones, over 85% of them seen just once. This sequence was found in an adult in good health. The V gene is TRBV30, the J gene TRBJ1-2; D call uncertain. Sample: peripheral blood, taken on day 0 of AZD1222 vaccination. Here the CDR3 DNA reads TGTGCCTGGAGGGGAGGGGGCTACACCTTC. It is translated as CAWRGGGYTF.